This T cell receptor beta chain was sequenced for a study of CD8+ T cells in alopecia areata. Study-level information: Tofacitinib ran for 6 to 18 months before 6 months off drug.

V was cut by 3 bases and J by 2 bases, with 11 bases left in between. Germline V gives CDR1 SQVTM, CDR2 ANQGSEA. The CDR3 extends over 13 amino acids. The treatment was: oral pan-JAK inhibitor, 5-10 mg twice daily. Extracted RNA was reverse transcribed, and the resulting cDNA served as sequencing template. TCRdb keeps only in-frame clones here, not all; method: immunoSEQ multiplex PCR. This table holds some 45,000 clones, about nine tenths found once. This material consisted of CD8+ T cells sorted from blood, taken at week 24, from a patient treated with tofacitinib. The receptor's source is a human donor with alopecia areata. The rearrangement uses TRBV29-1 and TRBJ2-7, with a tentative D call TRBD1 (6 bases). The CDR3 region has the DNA TGCAGCGTTGACACGACAGGAACCTACGAGCAGTACTTC. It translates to CSVDTTGTYEQYF.